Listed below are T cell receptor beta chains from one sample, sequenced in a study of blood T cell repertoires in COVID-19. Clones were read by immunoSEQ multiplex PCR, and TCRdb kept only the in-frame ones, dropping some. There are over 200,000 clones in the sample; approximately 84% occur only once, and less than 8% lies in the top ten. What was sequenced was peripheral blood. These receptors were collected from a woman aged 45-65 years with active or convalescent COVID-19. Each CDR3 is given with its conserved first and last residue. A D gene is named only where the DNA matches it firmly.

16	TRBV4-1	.	CASSQAGISSYNEQFF
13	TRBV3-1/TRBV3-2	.	CASSRFGGNEQYF
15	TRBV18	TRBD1	CASSPPGLQGYEQFF
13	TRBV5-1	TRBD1	CASSRGQQDGYTF
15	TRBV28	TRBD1	CASSFSSTGGSSYTF
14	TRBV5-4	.	CASSPGLDTDTQYF
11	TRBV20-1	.	CSARSQAVAFF
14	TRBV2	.	CASSEERGRGPQHF
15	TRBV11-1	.	CASSSRRGKNTEAFF
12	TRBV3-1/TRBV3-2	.	CASSPGVNEQFF
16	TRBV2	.	CASSEAGTGPNEKLFF
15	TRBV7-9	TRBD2	CASSSGLAEINIQYF
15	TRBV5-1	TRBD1	CASSLGDRDQETQYF